Below are 10 T cell receptor beta chains sequenced from a single sample in a study of cytomegalovirus exposure and HLA in healthy donors. Both 60 Vbeta primers and 13 Jbeta primers went into the PCR. Only in-frame clones appear in the TCRdb table, and some are missing; sequencing was by immunoSEQ multiplex PCR. Of about 130,000 clones listed, about three quarters were seen once; the top ten hold around 1.8%. The source material was PBMCs. The receptors come from a woman aged 40 to 49 in good health and CMV-seronegative.

V usage is TRBV19 and J usage is TRBJ2-4, with D unclear. Trimming left V 7 bases short and J 1 base short, with 11 bases between. This CDR3 is built from 14 residues. Germline lookup yields CDR1 LNHDA and CDR2 SQIVND (reference sequence). The CDR3, as DNA: TGTGCCAGTATTCAGGAAGAGGCCAAAAACATTCAGTACTTC. Translation: CASIQEEAKNIQYF. The full variable domain, with the rest looked up from reference TRBV19 and TRBJ2-4, is DGGITQSPKYLFRKEGQNVTLSCEQNLNHDAMYWYRQDPGQGLRLIYYSQIVNDFQKGDIAEGYSVSREKKESFPLTVTSAQKNPTAFYLCASIQEEAKNIQYFGAGTRLSVL.

The CDR3 loop is CASSEAGGPGNEQFF. In nucleotides, the CDR3 is TGTGCCAGCAGTGAAGCGGGAGGGCCAGGGAATGAGCAGTTCTTC. This chain joins TRBV2 and TRBJ2-1; 7 nucleotides match TRBD2. J lost 7 bases, V lost 0 bases, and 6 bases had no gene match. CDR3 length: 15 residues. CDR1 and CDR2 from the germline V gene are SNHLY and FYNNEI.

The chain links TRBV7-9 to TRBJ2-7; 10 bases are shared with TRBD1. The V gene end was trimmed by 5 bases and the J gene end by 5 bases; junction bases not matched to a gene: 9. Germline CDR1 reads SEHNR; CDR2 reads FQNEAQ (reference sequence). The CDR3 runs to 15 residues. The CDR3 nucleotides are TGTGCCAGCAGCCCTAGCCGGGACAGGGGCCACGAGCAGTACTTC. Its protein is CASSPSRDRGHEQYF.

This rearrangement joins TRBV20-1 to TRBJ2-7; D unclear. Germline V gene lookup returns CDR1 DFQATT and CDR2 SNEGSKA (reference sequence). V was cut by 4 bases and J by 7 bases, with 11 bases left in between. The CDR3 is 11 residues long. The DNA of the CDR3 is TGCAGTGCTATAGGAACGCGGGAGCAGTACTTC. As protein: CSAIGTREQYF.

Regarding this clone: One junction end does not reproduce the germline sequence, and a read error may be involved. The V call is TRBV7-9, the J call TRBJ1-4, with TRBD1 as a possible D gene (5 bases). The CDR3 is 17 amino acids. Germline V CDR1 and CDR2: SEHNR, FQNEAQ (reference sequence). The CDR3 spells CSSSLVGAGGEYEKLFF. CDR3 coding DNA: TGTTCCAGCAGCTTAGTGGGTGCGGGGGGGGAATATGAAAAACTGTTTTTT.

The chain recombines TRBV5-1 with TRBJ2-2, with D tentatively TRBD1 (5 bases). Germline-derived CDR1 and CDR2 are SGHRS and YFSETQ. The CDR3 totals 13 residues. V lost 0 bases and J 6 bases, leaving 6 bases between the germline ends. The CDR3 protein is CASSLVGAGELFF. The CDR3 DNA is TGCGCCAGCAGCTTGGTAGGGGCCGGGGAGCTGTTTTTT.

As DNA, the CDR3 is TGTGCCAGCAGCGGAGCGGGCTCCAATGAGCAGTTCTTC. Protein product: CASSGAGSNEQFF. The V and J genes are TRBV9 and TRBJ2-1; D may be TRBD2 (6 bases). CDR3 length: 13 residues. V lost 3 bases to trimming and J lost 6 bases, with 10 bases between them. Germline CDR1 SGDLS, CDR2 YYNGEE.

This clone came up once. The rearrangement uses TRBV10-3 and TRBJ1-3; D unresolved. The germline CDR1 and CDR2 sequences are ENHRY and SYGVKD. Trimming shortened V by 0 bases and J by 3 bases, and 21 bases separated the two germline ends. The CDR3 contains 19 residues. For the CDR3, the DNA is TGTGCCATCAGTGAGTCGACGGGATCGATCTTAGAGGTTGGAAACACCATATATTTT. Translated, it gives CAISESTGSILEVGNTIYF.

V usage is TRBV28 and J usage is TRBJ2-7; a possible D gene is TRBD2 (5 bases). The germline V and J ends were trimmed by 11 bases and 7 bases, with 21 bases remaining between them. Germline CDR1 MDHEN, CDR2 SYDVKM. The CDR3 is 13 residues long. The CDR3 sequence is CAARGVPTGEQYF. As DNA, the CDR3 is TGTGCCGCCCGGGGTGTGCCTACGGGGGAGCAGTACTTC.

This clone occurred once. The V call is TRBV6-5, the J call TRBJ2-3, with 7 bases that match TRBD1. V gave up 3 bases and J gave up 6 bases; unmatched junction bases: 9. Germline CDR1 MNHEY, CDR2 SVGAGI. The CDR3 sequence is 15 residues long. CDR3 protein: CASSYTGDDVDTQYF. The CDR3 region has the DNA TGTGCCAGCAGTTATACAGGGGACGATGTGGATACGCAGTATTTT.